This TCR beta chain was captured by sequencing in a study of radiotherapy plus CTLA-4 blockade in lung cancer. Germline CDR1 and CDR2: SNHLY and FYNNEI. Trimming took off 0 bases at V and 10 bases at J, with 21 bases between the two ends. The CDR3 sequence is 16 residues long. Details on this clone: The target antigen is unknown.

Study-level points and caveats: Some TCR clones had been derived from tumors. These clones expanded in peripheral blood after radiotherapy plus ipilimumab.

The assay was immunoSEQ multiplex PCR, and TCRdb's table has in-frame clones only and misses some. The sample consists of 85,000 to 90,000 clones, 70% to 90% of them appearing once. The material was peripheral blood, obtained from a patient treated with radiotherapy plus ipilimumab. The rearrangement joins TRBV2 to TRBJ1-1; no clear D. The TCR sequence derives from a human donor with non-small cell lung cancer that progressed on radiotherapy plus ipilimumab. CDR3 in amino acids: CASSEAPAGLRSGAFF. The CDR3 nucleotides are TGTGCCAGCAGTGAAGCCCCGGCTGGCCTCAGATCGGGAGCTTTCTTT. The full variable domain, with the rest looked up from reference TRBV2 and TRBJ1-1, is EPEVTQTPSHQVTQMGQEVILRCVPISNHLYFYWYRQILGQKVEFLVSFYNNEISEKSEIFDDQFSVERPDGSNFTLKIRSTKLEDSAMYFCASSEAPAGLRSGAFFGQGTRLTVV.